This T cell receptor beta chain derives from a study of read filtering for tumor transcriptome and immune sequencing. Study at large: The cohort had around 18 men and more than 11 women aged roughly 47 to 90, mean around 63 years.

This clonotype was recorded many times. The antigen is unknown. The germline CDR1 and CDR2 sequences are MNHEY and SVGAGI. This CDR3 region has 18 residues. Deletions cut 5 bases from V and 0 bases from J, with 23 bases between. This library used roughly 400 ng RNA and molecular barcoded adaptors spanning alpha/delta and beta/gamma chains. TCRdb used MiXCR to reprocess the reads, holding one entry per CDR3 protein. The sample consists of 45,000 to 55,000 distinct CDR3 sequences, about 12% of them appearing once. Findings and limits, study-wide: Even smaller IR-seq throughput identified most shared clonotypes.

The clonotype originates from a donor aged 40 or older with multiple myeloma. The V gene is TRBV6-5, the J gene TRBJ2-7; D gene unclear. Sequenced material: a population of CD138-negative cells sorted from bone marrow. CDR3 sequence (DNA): TGTGCCAGCAGTCCGTCCCCGCACGAGACCGCGAACTCCTACGAGCAGTACTTC. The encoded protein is CASSPSPHETANSYEQYF.